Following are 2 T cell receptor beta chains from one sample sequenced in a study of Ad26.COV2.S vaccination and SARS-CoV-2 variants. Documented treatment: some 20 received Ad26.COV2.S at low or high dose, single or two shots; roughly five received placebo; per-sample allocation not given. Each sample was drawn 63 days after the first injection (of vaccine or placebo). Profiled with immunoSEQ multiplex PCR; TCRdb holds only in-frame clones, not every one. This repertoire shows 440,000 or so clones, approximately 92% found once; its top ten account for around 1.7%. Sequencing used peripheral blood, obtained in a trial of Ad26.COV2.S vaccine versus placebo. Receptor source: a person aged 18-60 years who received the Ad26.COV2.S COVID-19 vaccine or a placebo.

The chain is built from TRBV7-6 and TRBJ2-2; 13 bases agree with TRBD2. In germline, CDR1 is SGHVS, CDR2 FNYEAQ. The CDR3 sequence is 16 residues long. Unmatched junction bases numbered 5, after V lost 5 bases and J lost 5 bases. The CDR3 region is CASSQTSGGATGELFF. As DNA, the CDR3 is TGTGCCAGCAGCCAAACTAGCGGGGGGGCAACCGGGGAGCTGTTTTTT.

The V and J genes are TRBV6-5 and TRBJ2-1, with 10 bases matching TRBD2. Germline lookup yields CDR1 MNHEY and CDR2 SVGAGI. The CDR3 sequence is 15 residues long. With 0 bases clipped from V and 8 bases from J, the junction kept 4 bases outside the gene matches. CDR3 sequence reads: CASSYSSGGYYEQFF. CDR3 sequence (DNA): TGTGCCAGCAGTTACTCTAGCGGGGGGTACTATGAGCAGTTCTTC.